This T cell receptor beta chain was found in a study of vaccination effects on CD4 cells after COVID-19. Concerning this clone itself: Its antigen is as yet unknown.

CDR3 size: 14 residues. Per the germline V gene, CDR1 is SGHTA and CDR2 is FQGTGA. V dropped 5 bases and J dropped 0 bases, with 10 bases sitting between them. Clones were read by immunoSEQ multiplex PCR, and TCRdb kept only the in-frame ones, dropping some. The sample has about 65,000 clones, roughly 76% seen once. ViraFEST expansion of antigen-specific CD4+ T cells with viral peptide pools preceded sequencing. CD4+ T cell isolation took place after approximately ten days of culture. Each vaccine recipient was nucleocapsid antibody negative and had no prior SARS-CoV-2 infection. This sequence originates from a human donor who received a COVID-19 vaccine. The rearrangement uses TRBV7-3 and TRBJ2-5; a possible D gene is TRBD1 (6 bases). Sequences were derived from CD4+ T cells from PBMCs cultured with HCoV-NL63 spike peptides, sampled before COVID-19 vaccination. The CDR3 nucleotides are TGTGCCAGCAGCATGGACAGAAACCAAGAGACCCAGTACTTC. This gives the protein CASSMDRNQETQYF.